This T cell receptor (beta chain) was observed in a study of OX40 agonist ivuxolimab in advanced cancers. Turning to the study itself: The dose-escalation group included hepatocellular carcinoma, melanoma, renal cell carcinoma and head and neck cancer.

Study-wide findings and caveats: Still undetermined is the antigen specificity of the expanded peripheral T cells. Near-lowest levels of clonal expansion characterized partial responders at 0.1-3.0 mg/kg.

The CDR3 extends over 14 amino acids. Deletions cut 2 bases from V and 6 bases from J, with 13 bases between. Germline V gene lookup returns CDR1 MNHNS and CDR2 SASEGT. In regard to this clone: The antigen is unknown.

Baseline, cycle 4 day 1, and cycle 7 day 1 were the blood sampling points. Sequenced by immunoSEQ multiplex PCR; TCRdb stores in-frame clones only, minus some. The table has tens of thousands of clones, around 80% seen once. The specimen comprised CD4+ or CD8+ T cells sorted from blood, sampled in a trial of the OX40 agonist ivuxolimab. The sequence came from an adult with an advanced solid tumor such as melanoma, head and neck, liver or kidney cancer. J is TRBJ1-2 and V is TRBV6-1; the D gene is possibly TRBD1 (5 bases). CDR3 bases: TGTGCCAGCAGTGAAACCGGGACGGCAAATGGCTACACCTTC. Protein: CASSETGTANGYTF.